The TCR beta chain described here comes from a study of blood T cell repertoires in COVID-19. Overall study context: Both acute and convalescent COVID-19 samples were obtained from the United States, Italy and Spain. T cells, B-cell-depleted T cells, or PBMCs provided the cDNA or gDNA that served as material.

This clone came up once. In the original workflow: Reference gene primer amplification yielded estimated nucleated cell counts. Generated by immunoSEQ multiplex PCR, the TCRdb table keeps only in-frame clones and is missing some. V, J and clone size reflect that table, while D and trimming were determined from the DNA. The sample holds some 95,000 clones, 76% seen once. This clonotype originated in a man in his 70s with acute or convalescent COVID-19. Sequenced sample: peripheral blood.

The CDR3 protein is CASSKSLLTGRWTSGANVLTF. DNA for the CDR3: TGTGCCAGCAGCAAATCCTTATTGACAGGGCGTTGGACCTCTGGGGCCAACGTCCTGACTTTC. The V and J genes are TRBV21-1 and TRBJ2-6; TRBD1, the table's D call, lacks a check against the DNA. TRBV21-1 is designated a pseudogene. The CDR3 covers 21 residues.